This T cell receptor beta chain derives from a study of blood T cells in healthy people across ages. Donors were healthy Caucasian individuals from Russia aged about 6 to 95. V was clipped by 5 bases and J by 2 bases, with 12 bases between them. Germline V gene sequence: CDR1 SGHVS, CDR2 FQNEAQ. CDR3 length equals 14 residues. This clonotype was seen ten or more times. A second roughly 7 to 12 cycle PCR used barcoded and J-beta primers. TCRdb reanalysed the 5' RACE reads using MiXCR and keeps one entry per CDR3 protein. The data show about 650,000 distinct CDR3 sequences, roughly 32% seen once. The sequence was collected from a woman aged 80 or over in good health. Source material: blood. The V call is TRBV7-8, the J call TRBJ2-5; possibly TRBD1 for D (6 bases). CDR3 nucleotide sequence: TGTGCCAGCAGCCCCGGAGGACAGCAAGAGACCCAGTACTTC. This gives the protein CASSPGGQQETQYF.